This T cell receptor (beta chain) was sequenced during a study of T cells in Graves' hyperthyroidism and ophthalmopathy. The investigators amplified TCR beta CDR3 regions from RNA transcripts. First-round RT-PCR with HTBI primers amplified the TCR CDR3 region. MiXCR was run by TCRdb on the multiplex PCR reads, yielding one entry per CDR3 protein. Here the sample spans approximately 400,000 distinct CDR3 sequences, 18% being singletons. Patients affected by ophthalmopathy presented a Clinical Activity Score of at least 3, a NOSPECS grade of at least 4, and disease duration below 3 months. Concerning this clonotype: Antigen unknown.

This CDR3 has 16 residues. V was clipped by 7 bases and J by 0 bases, with 16 bases between them. Germline CDR1 and CDR2: SNHLY and FYNNEI. Study findings and constraints: Blood shared most expanded thyroid clonotypes above 0.001.

The source is a man aged 18 to 30 with Graves' ophthalmopathy. The chain recombines TRBV2 with TRBJ2-1; D may be TRBD2 (6 bases). Sequencing used blood. DNA of the CDR3: TGTGCCAGCACCCAAGGGAGGAGTGGCTCCTACAATGAGCAGTTCTTC. As protein: CASTQGRSGSYNEQFF.